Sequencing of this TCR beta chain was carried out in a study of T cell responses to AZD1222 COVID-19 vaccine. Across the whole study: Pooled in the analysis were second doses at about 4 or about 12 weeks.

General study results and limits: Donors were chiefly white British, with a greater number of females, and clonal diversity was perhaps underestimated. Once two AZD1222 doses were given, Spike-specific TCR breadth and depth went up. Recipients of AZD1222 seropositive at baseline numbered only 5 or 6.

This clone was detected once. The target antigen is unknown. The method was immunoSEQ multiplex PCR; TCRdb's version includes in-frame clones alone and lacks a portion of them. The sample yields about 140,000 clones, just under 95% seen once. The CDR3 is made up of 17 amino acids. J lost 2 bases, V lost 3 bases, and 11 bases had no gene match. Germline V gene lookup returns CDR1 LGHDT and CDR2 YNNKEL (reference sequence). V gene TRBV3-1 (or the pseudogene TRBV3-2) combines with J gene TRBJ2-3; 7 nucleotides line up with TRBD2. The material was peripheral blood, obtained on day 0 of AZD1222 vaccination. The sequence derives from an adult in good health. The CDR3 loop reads CASSHSRVAGLTDTQYF. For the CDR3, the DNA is TGTGCCAGCAGCCACTCCCGGGTAGCGGGCCTCACAGATACGCAGTATTTT.